This TCR beta chain derives from a study of shared clonotypes between healthy human individuals. TCRdb's copy holds only in-frame clones and misses some; the assay was immunoSEQ multiplex PCR. The data show 2,100,000 or so clones, more than 90% seen once. The germline V gene has CDR1 MNHEY and CDR2 SMNVEV (reference sequence). V gave up 6 bases and J gave up 0 bases, with 15 bases separating them. The CDR3 extends over 15 amino acids. The sequencing sample was made of naive CD4+ T cells sorted from blood. The subset was: CD45RA+ positively selected. This sequence originates from a man in his late teens or twenties in good health. This chain links TRBV27 with TRBJ2-7; D gene ambiguous. In nucleotides, the CDR3 is TGTGCCAGCAGACGGACGGCTCTCAGCTCCTACGAGCAGTACTTC. This codes for CASRRTALSSYEQYF.